The text below deals with one T cell receptor beta chain. As yet, its antigen is unknown. The data derive from a study of OX40 agonist ivuxolimab in advanced cancers. As for the study in general: The mean age was about 57 years, ranging from about 20 to 90, with under 90% of participants male.

V lost 3 bases, J lost 3 bases, and 18 bases lay in between. The CDR3 runs to 17 residues. Germline-derived CDR1 and CDR2 are LGHNT and FRNRAP. Whole-study results and caveats: Both CD4+ and CD8+ T cell populations in blood had undergone clonal expansion by week 6 at 0.1 to 3.0 mg/kg.

Method: immunoSEQ multiplex PCR; TCRdb's copy keeps in-frame clones and lacks some. This table has 55,000 to 75,000 clones, about 90% appearing once. V and J are TRBV12-5 and TRBJ2-1; D is unresolved. This sequence was found in an adult with an advanced solid tumor such as melanoma, head and neck, liver or kidney cancer. The sample in question was CD4+ or CD8+ T cells sorted from blood, obtained in a trial of the OX40 agonist ivuxolimab. The CDR3: CASGFPSSKGNYNEQFF. For the CDR3, the DNA is TGTGCTAGTGGTTTCCCTAGTTCGAAGGGAAACTACAATGAGCAGTTCTTC.